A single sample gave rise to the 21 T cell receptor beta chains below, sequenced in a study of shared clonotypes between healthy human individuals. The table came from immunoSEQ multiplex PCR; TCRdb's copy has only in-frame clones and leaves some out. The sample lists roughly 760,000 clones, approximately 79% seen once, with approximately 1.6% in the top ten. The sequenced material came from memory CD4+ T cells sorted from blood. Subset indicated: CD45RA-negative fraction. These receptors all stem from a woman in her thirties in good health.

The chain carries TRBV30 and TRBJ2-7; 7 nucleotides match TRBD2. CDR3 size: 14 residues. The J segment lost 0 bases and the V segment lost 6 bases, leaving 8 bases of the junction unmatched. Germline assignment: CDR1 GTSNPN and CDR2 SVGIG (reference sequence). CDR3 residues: CACRGGGSSYEQYF. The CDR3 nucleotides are TGTGCCTGCCGGGGCGGCGGGAGCTCCTACGAGCAGTACTTC.

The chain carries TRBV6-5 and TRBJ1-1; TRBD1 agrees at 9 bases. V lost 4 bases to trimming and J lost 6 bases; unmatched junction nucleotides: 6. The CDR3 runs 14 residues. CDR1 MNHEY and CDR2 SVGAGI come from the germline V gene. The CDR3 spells CASSWTGDWAEAFF. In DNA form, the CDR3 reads TGTGCCAGCAGTTGGACAGGGGATTGGGCTGAAGCTTTCTTT.

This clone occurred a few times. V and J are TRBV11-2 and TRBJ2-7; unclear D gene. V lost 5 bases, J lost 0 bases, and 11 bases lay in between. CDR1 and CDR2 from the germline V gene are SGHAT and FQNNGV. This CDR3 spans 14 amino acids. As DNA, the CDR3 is TGTGCCAGCAGCCCACCCGCGAACTCCTACGAGCAGTACTTC. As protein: CASSPPANSYEQYF.

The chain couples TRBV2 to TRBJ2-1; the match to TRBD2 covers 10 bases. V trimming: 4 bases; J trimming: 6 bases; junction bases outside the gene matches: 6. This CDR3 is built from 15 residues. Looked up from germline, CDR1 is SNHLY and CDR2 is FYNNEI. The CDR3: CASSGLAGGGNEQFF. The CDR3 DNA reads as TGTGCCAGCAGTGGATTAGCGGGAGGAGGCAATGAGCAGTTCTTC. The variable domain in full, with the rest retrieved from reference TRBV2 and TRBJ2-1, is EPEVTQTPSHQVTQMGQEVILRCVPISNHLYFYWYRQILGQKVEFLVSFYNNEISEKSEIFDDQFSVERPDGSNFTLKIRSTKLEDSAMYFCASSGLAGGGNEQFFGPGTRLTVL.

The CDR3 sequence: CASSLRQGASGELFF. CDR3 in DNA: TGCGCCAGCAGTCTCCGACAGGGGGCTAGCGGGGAGCTGTTTTTT. This chain links TRBV5-1 with TRBJ2-2; 10 nucleotides line up with TRBD1. Trimming removed 5 bases from V and 7 bases from J; junction bases left unmatched: 8. This CDR3 comprises 15 residues. Germline-derived CDR1 and CDR2 are SGHRS and YFSETQ.

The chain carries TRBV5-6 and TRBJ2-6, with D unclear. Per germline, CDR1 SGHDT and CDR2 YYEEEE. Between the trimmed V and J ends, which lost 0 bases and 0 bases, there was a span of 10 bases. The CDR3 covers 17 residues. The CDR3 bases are TGTGCCAGCAGCTTGGGGGGTCCAAACTCTGGGGCCAACGTCCTGACTTTC. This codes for CASSLGGPNSGANVLTF.

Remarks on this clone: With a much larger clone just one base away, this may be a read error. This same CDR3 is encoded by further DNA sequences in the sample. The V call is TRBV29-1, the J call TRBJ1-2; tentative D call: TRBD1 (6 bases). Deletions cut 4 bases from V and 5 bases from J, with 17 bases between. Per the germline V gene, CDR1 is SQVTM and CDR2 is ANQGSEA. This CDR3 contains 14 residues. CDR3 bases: TGCAGCGTTGCCGGCCAGGGACATAATTATGGCTACACCTTC. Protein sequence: CSVAGQGHNYGYTF. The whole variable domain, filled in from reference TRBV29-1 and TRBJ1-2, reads SAVISQKPSRDICQRGTSLTIQCQVDSQVTMMFWYRQQPGQSLTLIATANQGSEATYESGFVIDKFPISRPNLTFSTLTVSNMSPEDSSIYLCSVAGQGHNYGYTFGSGTRLTVV.

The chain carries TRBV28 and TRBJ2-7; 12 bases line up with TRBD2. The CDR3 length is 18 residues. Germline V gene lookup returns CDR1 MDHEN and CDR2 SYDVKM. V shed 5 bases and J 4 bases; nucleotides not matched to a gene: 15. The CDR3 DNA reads TGTGCCAGCAGTGGGGCTCACTCCCCGGGACTAGCGGGTTACGAGCAGTACTTC. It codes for CASSGAHSPGLAGYEQYF.

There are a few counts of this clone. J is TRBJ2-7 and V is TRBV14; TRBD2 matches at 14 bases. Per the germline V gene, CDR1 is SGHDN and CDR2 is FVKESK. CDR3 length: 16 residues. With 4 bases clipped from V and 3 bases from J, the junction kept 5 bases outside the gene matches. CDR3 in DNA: TGTGCCAGCAGCCTGGGGACTAGCGGGAGAGACTACGAGCAGTACTTC. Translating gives CASSLGTSGRDYEQYF.

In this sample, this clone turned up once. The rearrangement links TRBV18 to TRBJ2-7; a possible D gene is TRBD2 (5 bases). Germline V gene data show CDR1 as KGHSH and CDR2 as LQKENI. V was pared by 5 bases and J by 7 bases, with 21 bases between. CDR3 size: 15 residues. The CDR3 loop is CASSVSPAQSGEQYF. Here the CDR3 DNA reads TGTGCCAGCTCAGTTTCCCCGGCCCAATCGGGGGAGCAGTACTTC. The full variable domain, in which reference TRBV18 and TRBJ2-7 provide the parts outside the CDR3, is NAGVMQNPRHLVRRRGQEARLRCSPMKGHSHVYWYRQLPEEGLKFMVYLQKENIIDESGMPKERFSAEFPKEGPSILRIQQVVRGDSAAYFCASSVSPAQSGEQYFGPGTRLTVT.

CDR3 nucleotides: TGTGCCAGCCCTTATAATGAAAAACTGTTTTTT. Protein product: CASPYNEKLFF. V usage is TRBV6-6 and J usage is TRBJ1-4; D is ambiguous. Trimming cost V 8 bases and J 4 bases, with 5 bases left between them. Germline V gene sequence: CDR1 MNHNY, CDR2 SVGAGI (reference sequence). The CDR3 has 11 residues.

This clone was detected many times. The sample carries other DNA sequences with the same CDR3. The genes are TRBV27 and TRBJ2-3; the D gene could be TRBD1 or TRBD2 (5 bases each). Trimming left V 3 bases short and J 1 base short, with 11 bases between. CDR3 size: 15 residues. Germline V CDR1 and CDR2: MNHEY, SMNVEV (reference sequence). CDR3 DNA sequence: TGTGCCAGCAGTTTCCTGGTGGGGGGCACAGATACGCAGTATTTT. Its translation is CASSFLVGGTDTQYF.

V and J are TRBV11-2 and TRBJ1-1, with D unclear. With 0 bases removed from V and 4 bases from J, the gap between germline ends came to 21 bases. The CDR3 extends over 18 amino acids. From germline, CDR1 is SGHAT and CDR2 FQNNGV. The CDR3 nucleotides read TGTGCCAGCAGCTTAGAAGGACCGGAGGCTGGGGATGGCACTGAAGCTTTCTTT. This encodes CASSLEGPEAGDGTEAFF.

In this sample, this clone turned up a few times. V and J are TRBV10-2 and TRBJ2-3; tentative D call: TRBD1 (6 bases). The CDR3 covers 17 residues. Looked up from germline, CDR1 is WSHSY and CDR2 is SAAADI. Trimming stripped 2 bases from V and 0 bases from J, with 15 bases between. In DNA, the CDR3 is TGCGCCAGCAGTGAGATCTTGGGACAAGAAAGCACAGATACGCAGTATTTT. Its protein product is CASSEILGQESTDTQYF.

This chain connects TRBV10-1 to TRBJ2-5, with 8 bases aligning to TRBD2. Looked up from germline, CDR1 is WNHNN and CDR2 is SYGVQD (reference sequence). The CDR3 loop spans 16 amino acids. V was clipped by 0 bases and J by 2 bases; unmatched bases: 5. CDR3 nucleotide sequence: TGCGCCAGCAGTGAGTCTCAAACTAGCGGACAAGAGACCCAGTACTTC. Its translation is CASSESQTSGQETQYF.

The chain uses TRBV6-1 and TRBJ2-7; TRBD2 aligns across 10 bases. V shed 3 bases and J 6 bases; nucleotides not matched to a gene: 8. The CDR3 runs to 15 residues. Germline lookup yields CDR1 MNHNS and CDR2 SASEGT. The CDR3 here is CASSDTGTSVIEQYF. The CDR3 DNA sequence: TGTGCCAGCAGTGACACCGGGACTAGCGTAATCGAGCAGTACTTC.

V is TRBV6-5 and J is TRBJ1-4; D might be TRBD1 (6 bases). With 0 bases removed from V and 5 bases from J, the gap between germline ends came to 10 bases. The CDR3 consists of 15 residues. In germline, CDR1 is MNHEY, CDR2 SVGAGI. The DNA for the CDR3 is TGTGCCAGCAGTTACTCTAGTACAGGGAATGAAAAACTGTTTTTT. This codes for CASSYSSTGNEKLFF.

CDR3 amino acids: CAWSRGVTEAFF. CDR3 nucleotides: TGTGCCTGGTCCCGTGGGGTGACTGAAGCTTTCTTT. The chain joins TRBV30 to TRBJ1-1; D uncertain. There are 12 residues in the CDR3. The V gene lost 5 bases and the J gene lost 5 bases, with 12 bases spanning the gap. Per the germline V gene, CDR1 is GTSNPN and CDR2 is SVGIG (reference sequence).

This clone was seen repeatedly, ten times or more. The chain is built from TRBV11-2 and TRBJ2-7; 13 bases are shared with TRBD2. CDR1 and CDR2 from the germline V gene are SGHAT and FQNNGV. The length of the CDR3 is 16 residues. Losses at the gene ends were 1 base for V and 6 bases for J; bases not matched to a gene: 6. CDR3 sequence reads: CASSLVGLAGAGEQYF. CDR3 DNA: TGTGCCAGCAGCTTAGTAGGACTAGCGGGAGCAGGCGAGCAGTACTTC.

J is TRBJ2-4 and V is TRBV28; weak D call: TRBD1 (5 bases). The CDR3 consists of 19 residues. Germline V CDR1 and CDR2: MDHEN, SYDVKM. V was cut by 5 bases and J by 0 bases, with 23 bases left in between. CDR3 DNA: TGTGCCAGCAGTGTGTACCTCTTACAGGTGTCTCTAGCCAAAAACATTCAGTACTTC. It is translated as CASSVYLLQVSLAKNIQYF.

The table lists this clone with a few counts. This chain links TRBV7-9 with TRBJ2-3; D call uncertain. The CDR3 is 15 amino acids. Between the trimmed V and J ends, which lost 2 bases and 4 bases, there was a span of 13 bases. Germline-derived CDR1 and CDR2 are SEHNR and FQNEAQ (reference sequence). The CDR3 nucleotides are TGTGCCAGCAGCTTACGAGTTGTTGAAGCAGATACGCAGTATTTT. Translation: CASSLRVVEADTQYF. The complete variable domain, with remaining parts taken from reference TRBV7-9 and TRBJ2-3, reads DTGVSQNPRHKITKRGQNVTFRCDPISEHNRLYWYRQTLGQGPEFLTYFQNEAQLEKSRLLSDRFSAERPKGSFSTLEIQRTEQGDSAMYLCASSLRVVEADTQYFGPGTRLTVL.